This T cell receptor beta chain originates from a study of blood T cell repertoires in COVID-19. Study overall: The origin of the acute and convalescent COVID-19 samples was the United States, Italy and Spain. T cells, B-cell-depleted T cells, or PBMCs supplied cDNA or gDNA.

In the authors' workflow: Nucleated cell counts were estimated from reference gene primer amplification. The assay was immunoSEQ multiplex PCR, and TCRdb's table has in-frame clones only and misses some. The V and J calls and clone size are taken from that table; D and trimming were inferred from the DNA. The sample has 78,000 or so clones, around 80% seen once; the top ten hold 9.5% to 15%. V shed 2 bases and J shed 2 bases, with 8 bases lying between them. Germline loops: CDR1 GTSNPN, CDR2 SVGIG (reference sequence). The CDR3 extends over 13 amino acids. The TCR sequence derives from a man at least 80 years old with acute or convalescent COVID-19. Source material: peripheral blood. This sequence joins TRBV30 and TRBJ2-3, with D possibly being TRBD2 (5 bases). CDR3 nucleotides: TGTGCCTGGAGTAGCGGCCTCACAGATACGCAGTATTTT. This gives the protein CAWSSGLTDTQYF.